This passage covers 21 T cell receptor beta chains from one sample sequenced in a study of regulatory T cells in long-lasting Graves disease. The time point was: newly diagnosed GD, antithyroid drugs for less than 3 months. PBMCs were the source of the RNA used for TCR sequencing. Building of the TCR beta libraries involved iRepertoire HTBI primers and Arm-PCR of CDR3 regions. One entry per CDR3 protein, called by TCRdb with MiXCR from the multiplex PCR reads. The sample contains about 470,000 distinct CDR3 sequences, roughly 17% of which appear only once. The data were also submitted as part of a second study, on T cells in Graves' hyperthyroidism and ophthalmopathy.

The sequenced sample was peripheral blood mononuclear cells (PBMCs), obtained at new diagnosis, from a patient treated with antithyroid drugs. All receptors derive from a middle-aged man with Graves disease.

The chain recombines TRBV5-1 with TRBJ2-2; no reliable D call. CDR1 is SGHRS and CDR2 is YFSETQ in the germline V gene. V was trimmed by 4 bases and J by 5 bases, leaving 15 bases between them. CDR3 length equals 15 residues. The CDR3 is CASSAVVVGTGELFF. DNA for the CDR3: TGCGCCAGCAGCGCGGTGGTAGTCGGAACCGGGGAGCTGTTTTTT.

V gene TRBV7-2 combines with J gene TRBJ1-6; no firm D call. The CDR3 is 15 residues long. Trimming took 8 bases from V and 0 from J, leaving 11 bases between them. Germline CDR1 is SGHTA and CDR2 is FQGNSA. The DNA of the CDR3 is TGTGCCAGCCCTCCGGATAGCTCCTATAATTCACCCCTCCACTTT. It codes for CASPPDSSYNSPLHF.

In this sample, this clonotype turned up many times. This sequence joins TRBV15 and TRBJ2-7, with TRBD1 matching 10 bases. The germline gives CDR1 LNHNV, CDR2 YYDKDF (reference sequence). The CDR3 sequence is 15 residues long. The J segment lost 3 bases and the V segment lost 2 bases, leaving 4 bases of the junction unmatched. The CDR3 is CATSRSRTGGYEQYF. The DNA of the CDR3 is TGTGCCACCAGCAGATCCCGGACAGGGGGCTACGAGCAGTACTTC.

J is TRBJ1-1 and V is TRBV2; D unclear. This CDR3 comprises 14 residues. V was shortened by 9 bases and J by 1 base, with 15 bases between the two germline ends. Germline V gives CDR1 SNHLY, CDR2 FYNNEI. CDR3: CARTEGRSNTEAFF. The CDR3 DNA sequence: TGTGCCAGGACCGAAGGAAGGTCGAACACTGAAGCTTTCTTT.

This clonotype has just a few counts. The chain links TRBV12-3 or TRBV12-4 to TRBJ2-4; 9 nucleotides align to TRBD1. The CDR3 contains 19 residues. The V and J ends lost 5 bases and 0 bases, in that order; junction bases with no gene match: 14. As DNA, the CDR3 is TGTGCCAGCAGTAACTCAACCGGGACAGGGTTTTTAGCCAAAAACATTCAGTACTTC. This encodes CASSNSTGTGFLAKNIQYF.

The chain links TRBV19 to TRBJ2-3; D is undetermined. Germline V gene lookup returns CDR1 LNHDA and CDR2 SQIVND (reference sequence). Trimming pared 1 base from V and 2 bases from J, leaving 7 bases between. The CDR3 runs to 14 residues. Here the CDR3 DNA reads TGTGCCAGTAGTATAGGTCCTAACACAGATACGCAGTATTTT. Translating gives CASSIGPNTDTQYF.

This clonotype was detected ten times or more. V gene TRBV27 combines with J gene TRBJ2-1; unclear D gene. Trimming took 8 bases from V and 0 from J, leaving 8 bases between them. Germline values: CDR1 MNHEY, CDR2 SMNVEV (reference sequence). The CDR3 contains 13 residues. CDR3 loop: CASGIDSYNEQFF. The CDR3 DNA reads TGTGCCAGCGGGATAGACTCCTACAATGAGCAGTTCTTC.

This clonotype was recorded many times. The chain employs TRBV28 and TRBJ2-2; D is perhaps TRBD1 or TRBD2 (5 bases each). The length of the CDR3 is 15 residues. Trimming cost V 4 bases and J 3 bases, with 12 bases left between them. From germline, CDR1 is MDHEN and CDR2 SYDVKM. The CDR3 DNA is TGTGCCAGCAGTTCCTCGGGACCTTACACCGGGGAGCTGTTTTTT. Encoded protein: CASSSSGPYTGELFF.

The V call is TRBV4-1, the J call TRBJ1-6, with a weak D call TRBD1 (6 bases). Looked up from germline, CDR1 is MGHRA and CDR2 is YSYEKL. This CDR3 has 13 residues. Trimming removed 2 bases from V and 9 bases from J, with 8 bases in between. This CDR3 is CASSQTGTSPLHF. In nucleotides, the CDR3 is TGCGCCAGCAGCCAAACAGGGACTTCACCCCTCCACTTT.

Many counts were recorded for this clonotype. This chain uses TRBV30 with TRBJ1-5; possibly TRBD1 for D (6 bases). With 5 bases removed from V and 4 bases from J, the gap between germline ends came to 12 bases. Germline V gene sequence: CDR1 GTSNPN, CDR2 SVGIG (reference sequence). This CDR3 has 13 residues. This chain's CDR3 is CAWGGQGNQPQHF. The DNA of the CDR3 is TGTGCCTGGGGGGGCCAGGGGAATCAGCCCCAGCATTTT.

This clonotype was seen at least ten times. The CDR3 protein is CASRTRDSYEQYF. The CDR3 nucleotides read TGTGCCAGCCGAACCAGGGATTCCTACGAGCAGTACTTC. The chain employs TRBV12-3 or TRBV12-4 and TRBJ2-7, with D possibly being TRBD1 (5 bases). V lost 8 bases, J lost 1 base, and 12 bases lay in between. This CDR3 is built from 13 residues.

The chain joins TRBV30 to TRBJ2-3, with D perhaps matching TRBD1 or TRBD2 (5 bases each). Trimming removed 0 bases at V and 7 bases at J, with 8 bases between. Germline V CDR1 and CDR2: GTSNPN, SVGIG (reference sequence). The CDR3 length is 12 residues. The CDR3 bases are TGTGCCTGGAGTGTAATGGGACATACGCAGTATTTT. Amino acid sequence: CAWSVMGHTQYF.

There are many counts of this clonotype. This chain connects TRBV28 to TRBJ2-7, with unresolved D. Between the trimmed V and J ends, which lost 2 bases and 2 bases, there was a span of 7 bases. Germline CDR1 MDHEN, CDR2 SYDVKM. CDR3 length: 13 amino acids. CDR3 in amino acids: CASSLLLAYEQYF. CDR3 DNA sequence: TGTGCCAGCAGTTTACTTCTGGCCTACGAGCAGTACTTC.

V gene TRBV29-1 combines with J gene TRBJ2-1; TRBD2 aligns across 12 bases. The CDR3 totals 19 residues. J was trimmed by 3 bases and V by 1 base; bases with no gene match: 13. Germline lookup yields CDR1 SQVTM and CDR2 ANQGSEA. The CDR3 here is CSVEVSSGRASLYYNEQFF. The CDR3 DNA sequence: TGCAGCGTTGAAGTTTCTAGCGGGAGGGCCTCTTTGTACTACAATGAGCAGTTCTTC.

This clonotype was seen ten or more times. The chain has TRBV6-1 and TRBJ1-4; the D is unclear. The CDR3 runs 12 residues. CDR1 and CDR2 from the germline V gene are MNHNS and SASEGT. V shed 6 bases and J shed 6 bases, with 8 bases lying between them. CDR3 residues: CASRGPYEKLFF. The DNA for the CDR3 is TGTGCCAGCAGGGGCCCTTATGAAAAACTGTTTTTT.

J is TRBJ2-7 and V is TRBV6-2 or TRBV6-3; TRBD2 matches at 11 bases. Trimming at V came to 4 bases and at J to 7 bases, leaving 12 bases not matched to a gene. The CDR3 covers 16 residues. Germline values: CDR1 MNHEY, CDR2 SVGEGT. The chain's CDR3 is CASSWRLAGIQGEQYF. DNA of the CDR3: TGTGCCAGCAGTTGGAGACTAGCGGGAATTCAAGGGGAGCAGTACTTC.

The chain is built from TRBV10-1 and TRBJ1-5, with D possibly TRBD1 on 5 matching bases. Germline CDR1 reads WNHNN; CDR2 reads SYGVQD (reference sequence). The V end was cut by 10 bases, the J end by 7 bases, with 11 bases between. This CDR3 region has 11 residues. In nucleotides, the CDR3 is TGCGCCAATTCGGGACGCCAGCCCCAGCATTTT. Protein sequence: CANSGRQPQHF.

This clonotype was recorded many times. The genes are TRBV7-2 and TRBJ2-1, with 10 bases identical to TRBD2. The CDR3 runs 16 residues. V was clipped by 3 bases and J by 5 bases; unmatched bases: 7. From germline, CDR1 is SGHTA and CDR2 FQGNSA. The CDR3 loop is CASSFSGRARDNEQFF. DNA of the CDR3: TGTGCCAGCAGCTTCAGCGGGAGGGCCCGTGACAATGAGCAGTTCTTC.

This clonotype was counted at least ten times. CDR3 sequence: CASAYGLGETQYF. The CDR3 DNA follows: TGTGCCAGCGCTTATGGGCTAGGAGAGACCCAGTACTTC. The chain combines TRBV14 with TRBJ2-5; D is undetermined. Germline lookup yields CDR1 SGHDN and CDR2 FVKESK. V lost 8 bases, J lost 4 bases, and 14 bases lay in between. There are 13 residues in the CDR3.

This clonotype was counted at least ten times. The chain couples TRBV7-6 to TRBJ2-7; 10 bases match TRBD1. The junction had 5 bases not matched to a gene; V was cut back by 5 bases and J by 7 bases. The CDR3 is 13 residues long. CDR1 SGHVS and CDR2 FNYEAQ come from the germline V gene. The CDR3: CASSVGTGDEQYF. CDR3 bases: TGTGCCAGCAGCGTCGGGACAGGGGATGAGCAGTACTTC. Looking up the rest from reference TRBV7-6 and TRBJ2-7 gives the full variable domain: GAGVSQSPRYKVTKRGQDVALRCDPISGHVSLYWYRQALGQGPEFLTYFNYEAQQDKSGLPNDRFSAERPEGSISTLTIQRTEQRDSAMYRCASSVGTGDEQYFGPGTRLTVT.

This clonotype was seen only a few times. The chain employs TRBV20-1 and TRBJ2-7; D uncertain. The germline V and J ends were trimmed by 1 base and 7 bases, with 5 bases remaining between them. Germline CDR1 and CDR2: DFQATT and SNEGSKA (reference sequence). This CDR3 contains 10 residues. DNA for the CDR3: TGCAGTGCTAGAGGTGAGGAGCAGTACTTC. Residues: CSARGEEQYF.